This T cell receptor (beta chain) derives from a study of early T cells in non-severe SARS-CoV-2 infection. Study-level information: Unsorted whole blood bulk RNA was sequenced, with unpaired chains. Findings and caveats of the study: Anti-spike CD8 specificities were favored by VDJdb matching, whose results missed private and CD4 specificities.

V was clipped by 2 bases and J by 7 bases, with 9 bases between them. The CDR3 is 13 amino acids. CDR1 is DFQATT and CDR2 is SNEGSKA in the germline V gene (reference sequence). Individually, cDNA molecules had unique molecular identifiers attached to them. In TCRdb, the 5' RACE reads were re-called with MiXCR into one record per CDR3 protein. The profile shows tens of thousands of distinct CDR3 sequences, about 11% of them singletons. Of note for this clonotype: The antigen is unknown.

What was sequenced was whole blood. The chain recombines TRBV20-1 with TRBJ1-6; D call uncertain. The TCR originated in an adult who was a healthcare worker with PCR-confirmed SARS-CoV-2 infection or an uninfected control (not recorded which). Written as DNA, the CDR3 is TGCAGTGCTAGACAGGACGGGAATTCACCCCTCCACTTT. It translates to CSARQDGNSPLHF.